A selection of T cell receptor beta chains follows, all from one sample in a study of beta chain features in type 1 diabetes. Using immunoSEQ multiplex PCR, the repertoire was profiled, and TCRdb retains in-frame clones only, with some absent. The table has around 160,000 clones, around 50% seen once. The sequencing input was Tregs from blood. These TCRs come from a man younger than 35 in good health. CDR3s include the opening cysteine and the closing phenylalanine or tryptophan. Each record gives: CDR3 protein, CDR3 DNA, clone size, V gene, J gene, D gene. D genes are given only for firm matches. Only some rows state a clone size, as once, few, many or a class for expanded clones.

CDR3 protein: CSVRGRGTEAFF; CDR3 DNA: TGCAGCGTGCGTGGGAGGGGCACTGAAGCTTTCTTT; clone size: .; V gene: TRBV29-1; J gene: TRBJ1-1; D gene: .
CDR3 protein: CASSLYSLAKNIQYF; CDR3 DNA: TGTGCCAGCTCATTATACAGCCTAGCCAAAAACATTCAGTACTTC; clone size: few; V gene: TRBV19; J gene: TRBJ2-4; D gene: .
CDR3 protein: CASSPWTGTNEKLFF; CDR3 DNA: TGTGCCAGCTCACCTTGGACAGGGACTAATGAAAAACTGTTTTTT; clone size: .; V gene: TRBV18; J gene: TRBJ1-4; D gene: TRBD1
CDR3 protein: CAIAAPAYEQYF; CDR3 DNA: TGTGCCATCGCGGCGCCGGCCTACGAGCAGTACTTC; clone size: once; V gene: TRBV10-3; J gene: TRBJ2-7; D gene: .
CDR3 protein: CASSSLSDNYEQYF; CDR3 DNA: TGTGCCAGCAGCTCTCTTAGCGACAACTACGAGCAGTACTTC; clone size: few; V gene: TRBV7-9; J gene: TRBJ2-7; D gene: .
CDR3 protein: CASSEIRGAGELFF; CDR3 DNA: TGTGCCAGCAGTGAAATCCGGGGGGCCGGGGAGCTGTTTTTT; clone size: .; V gene: TRBV6-1; J gene: TRBJ2-2; D gene: TRBD2
CDR3 protein: CASSSGQGGTDTQYF; CDR3 DNA: TGTGCCAGCAGCTCCGGACAGGGGGGGACAGATACGCAGTATTTT; clone size: .; V gene: TRBV7-9; J gene: TRBJ2-3; D gene: TRBD1
CDR3 protein: CASSVFGDRPYEQYF; CDR3 DNA: TGTGCCAGCAGCGTCTTCGGGGACAGGCCCTACGAGCAGTACTTC; clone size: .; V gene: TRBV9; J gene: TRBJ2-7; D gene: TRBD1
CDR3 protein: CASIQSSSGANVLTF; CDR3 DNA: TGTGCCAGCATTCAATCTAGCTCTGGGGCCAACGTCCTGACTTTC; clone size: .; V gene: TRBV28; J gene: TRBJ2-6; D gene: .
CDR3 protein: CASRQLARNSPLHF; CDR3 DNA: TGTGCCAGCAGACAGCTCGCCAGGAATTCACCCCTCCACTTT; clone size: .; V gene: TRBV27; J gene: TRBJ1-6; D gene: .
CDR3 protein: CASSREGIQPYEQYF; CDR3 DNA: TGCGCCAGCAGCAGGGAGGGGATTCAACCCTACGAGCAGTACTTC; clone size: .; V gene: TRBV5-1; J gene: TRBJ2-7; D gene: TRBD2
CDR3 protein: CASSLVGTGANQPQHF; CDR3 DNA: TGTGCCAGCAGCTTAGTAGGGACAGGCGCCAATCAGCCCCAGCATTTT; clone size: .; V gene: TRBV7-2; J gene: TRBJ1-5; D gene: TRBD1
CDR3 protein: CASSLSVNEKLFF; CDR3 DNA: TGTGCCAGTAGTTTGTCAGTTAATGAAAAACTGTTTTTT; clone size: .; V gene: TRBV19; J gene: TRBJ1-4; D gene: .
CDR3 protein: CASSPIDSYGYTF; CDR3 DNA: TGTGCCAGCAGCCCTATTGACAGCTATGGCTACACCTTC; clone size: once; V gene: TRBV7-8; J gene: TRBJ1-2; D gene: .
CDR3 protein: CASSLRTGSGSGANVLTF; CDR3 DNA: TGTGCCAGCAGCCTAAGGACAGGTTCGGGCTCTGGGGCCAACGTCCTGACTTTC; clone size: .; V gene: TRBV11-2; J gene: TRBJ2-6; D gene: TRBD1
CDR3 protein: CASSLGTGSNQPQHF; CDR3 DNA: TGTGCCAGCAGCTTAGGGACAGGGAGCAATCAGCCCCAGCATTTT; clone size: few; V gene: TRBV7-9; J gene: TRBJ1-5; D gene: TRBD1
CDR3 protein: CASSRPSGGAETQYF; CDR3 DNA: TGTGCCAGCAGCCGTCCTAGCGGGGGGGCGGAGACCCAGTACTTC; clone size: .; V gene: TRBV9; J gene: TRBJ2-5; D gene: TRBD2
CDR3 protein: CASSLAGYTDTQYF; CDR3 DNA: TGTGCCAGCAGCTTGGCGGGATACACAGATACGCAGTATTTT; clone size: .; V gene: TRBV7-2; J gene: TRBJ2-3; D gene: .
CDR3 protein: CASSLGGGNTIYF; CDR3 DNA: TGTGCCAGCAGCTTGGGCGGTGGAAACACCATATATTTT; clone size: .; V gene: TRBV5-5; J gene: TRBJ1-3; D gene: .
CDR3 protein: CASSKDRGWQFF; CDR3 DNA: TGTGCCAGCAGCAAAGACAGAGGTTGGCAGTTCTTC; clone size: few; V gene: TRBV11-1; J gene: TRBJ2-1; D gene: .